This entry lists 26 T cell receptor beta chains sequenced from one sample in a study of blood T cell repertoires in COVID-19. Method: immunoSEQ multiplex PCR; TCRdb's copy keeps in-frame clones and lacks some. The sample lists roughly 200,000 clones; roughly four fifths were seen once. Material: PBMCs or T cells enriched from blood (not recorded which). The receptors come from a man aged 35 to 55 who had recovered from COVID-19.

The CDR3 spells CASSMTGGTEAFF. The DNA for the CDR3 is TGTGCCAGCTCCATGACAGGGGGCACTGAAGCTTTCTTT. V usage is TRBV18 and J usage is TRBJ1-1, with 9 bases fitting TRBD1. Per germline, CDR1 KGHSH and CDR2 LQKENI. With 6 bases clipped from V and 4 bases from J, the junction kept 3 bases outside the gene matches. This CDR3 is built from 13 residues.

The chain has TRBV2 and TRBJ2-7, with D perhaps TRBD1 (5 bases). Per the germline V gene, CDR1 is SNHLY and CDR2 is FYNNEI. There are 14 residues in the CDR3. V lost 2 bases, J lost 3 bases, and 11 bases lay in between. The CDR3 DNA follows: TGTGCCAGCAGTGAACAGGGTTGGAACTACGAGCAGTACTTC. Protein: CASSEQGWNYEQYF.

This clone was seen once. The chain recombines TRBV28 with TRBJ1-5; D remains ambiguous. With 6 bases removed from V and 8 bases from J, the gap between germline ends came to 17 bases. The length of the CDR3 is 14 residues. CDR1 is MDHEN, CDR2 SYDVKM, per germline. CDR3 in amino acids: CASRVPDIPKPQHF. Here the CDR3 DNA reads TGTGCCAGCAGAGTCCCCGACATCCCTAAGCCCCAGCATTTT. The full variable domain, completed using reference TRBV28 and TRBJ1-5, is DVKVTQSSRYLVKRTGEKVFLECVQDMDHENMFWYRQDPGLGLRLIYFSYDVKMKEKGDIPEGYSVSREKKERFSLILESASTNQTSMYLCASRVPDIPKPQHFGDGTRLSIL.

CDR3 sequence (DNA): TGTGCCAGCAGCTCCCTTGGGGCGGCCAAAAACATTCAGTACTTC. The encoded protein is CASSSLGAAKNIQYF. The V call is TRBV5-6, the J call TRBJ2-4; tentatively, D is TRBD1 (5 bases). This CDR3 is 15 amino acids long. V lost 3 bases and J 1 base, leaving 11 bases between the germline ends. The germline gives CDR1 SGHDT, CDR2 YYEEEE.

The CDR3 is CASSTQGWGTEAFF. DNA of the CDR3: TGTGCCAGTAGTACCCAGGGATGGGGAACTGAAGCTTTCTTT. This chain connects TRBV19 to TRBJ1-1, with D tentatively TRBD1 (5 bases). V dropped 4 bases and J dropped 5 bases, with 14 bases sitting between them. Germline assignment: CDR1 LNHDA and CDR2 SQIVND (reference sequence). This CDR3 has 14 residues.

V is TRBV25-1 and J is TRBJ1-1; D remains ambiguous. Deletions cut 3 bases from V and 3 bases from J, with 8 bases between. CDR3 size: 13 residues. The germline gives CDR1 MGHDK, CDR2 SYGVNS. The CDR3: CASSDRRDTEAFF. The CDR3 DNA sequence: TGTGCCAGCAGTGACCGTCGGGACACTGAAGCTTTCTTT.

The V call is TRBV9, the J call TRBJ2-1; possibly TRBD2 for D (5 bases). The CDR3 is 17 amino acids. Trimming took off 3 bases at V and 0 bases at J, with 16 bases between the two ends. Germline V gene data show CDR1 as SGDLS and CDR2 as YYNGEE. CDR3 sequence: CASSALATGSSYNEQFF. CDR3 coding DNA: TGTGCCAGCAGCGCCCTAGCTACGGGGAGCTCCTACAATGAGCAGTTCTTC.

The chain recombines TRBV4-1 with TRBJ2-1; 8 nucleotides match TRBD2. J was trimmed by 2 bases and V by 2 bases; bases with no gene match: 14. The CDR3 is made up of 19 amino acids. The germline V gene encodes CDR1 MGHRA and CDR2 YSYEKL. CDR3 residues: CASSQPLPRGGPPYNEQFF. The DNA for the CDR3 is TGCGCCAGCAGCCAACCCCTACCCCGGGGGGGGCCCCCCTACAATGAGCAGTTCTTC.

V usage is TRBV27 and J usage is TRBJ2-7; 7 bases align to TRBD1. The junction had 5 bases not matched to a gene; V was cut back by 4 bases and J by 2 bases. This CDR3 has 14 residues. Germline V gene sequence: CDR1 MNHEY, CDR2 SMNVEV (reference sequence). CDR3 region: CASSSNRGPYEQYF. The CDR3 coding sequence is TGTGCCAGCAGTTCAAACAGGGGACCCTACGAGCAGTACTTC.

In DNA, the CDR3 is TGTGCCATCAGTGAGTCGACGGGACTTGGGGACAGGGGGTACTACAATGAGCAGTTCTTC. Protein: CAISESTGLGDRGYYNEQFF. This chain uses TRBV10-3 with TRBJ2-1, with 11 positions matching TRBD1. The germline V gene has CDR1 ENHRY and CDR2 SYGVKD. The CDR3 spans 20 residues. Trimming cost V 0 bases and J 3 bases; bases outside gene matches: 13.

V usage is TRBV7-3 and J usage is TRBJ2-2; tentative D call: TRBD2 (5 bases). The CDR3 has 15 residues. Looked up from germline, CDR1 is SGHTA and CDR2 is FQGTGA. V lost 4 bases and J lost 3, with 12 bases in between. CDR3 coding DNA: TGTGCCAGCAGCTCCAGACGGGAAGACACCGGGGAGCTGTTTTTT. Translation: CASSSRREDTGELFF.

J is TRBJ1-1 and V is TRBV20-1; D is unresolved. The CDR3 loop spans 11 amino acids. Germline V lookup: CDR1 DFQATT, CDR2 SNEGSKA (reference sequence). V dropped 6 bases and J dropped 7 bases, with 12 bases sitting between them. The CDR3, as DNA: TGCAGTGCCCCCTCGTATAATGAAGCTTTCTTT. Translated, it gives CSAPSYNEAFF.

The chain is built from TRBV9 and TRBJ2-7, with D tentatively TRBD2 (6 bases). The CDR3 spans 13 residues. Germline lookup yields CDR1 SGDLS and CDR2 YYNGEE. In DNA form, the CDR3 reads TGTGGCGGAGGATGGGGGGAGGTTTACGAGCAGTACGTC. This encodes CGGGWGEVYEQYV.

The V call is TRBV3-1 (or the pseudogene TRBV3-2), the J call TRBJ2-5, with 7 bases aligning to TRBD1. The CDR3 extends over 17 amino acids. Germline V gene sequence: CDR1 LGHDT, CDR2 YNNKEL (reference sequence). The V segment lost 0 bases and the J segment 5 bases; nucleotides outside the gene matches: 12. CDR3 region: CASSQDPVRGRGETQYF. Written as DNA, the CDR3 is TGTGCCAGCAGCCAAGATCCGGTGAGGGGGCGAGGGGAGACCCAGTACTTC.

This clone has just a few counts. The chain uses TRBV6-1 and TRBJ1-5; D perhaps matches TRBD1 (6 bases). Germline assignment: CDR1 MNHNS and CDR2 SASEGT. This CDR3 contains 16 residues. Trimming cost V 4 bases and J 2 bases, with 15 bases left between them. CDR3 sequence (DNA): TGTGCCAGCAGTGCCAGGGGTAGGGGCGGCAATCAGCCCCAGCATTTT. Protein: CASSARGRGGNQPQHF.

The CDR3 loop reads CATSRYDSPGTGPNEQFF. CDR3 nucleotides: TGTGCCACCAGCCGATACGACTCCCCCGGGACAGGGCCTAATGAGCAGTTCTTC. The chain has TRBV15 and TRBJ2-1; 9 nucleotides line up with TRBD1. The trim removed 5 bases at V and 7 bases at J, leaving 18 bases unmatched. Germline V CDR1 and CDR2: LNHNV, YYDKDF (reference sequence). CDR3 size: 18 residues.

This rearrangement joins TRBV29-1 to TRBJ1-1; possible D gene TRBD1, 5 bases. CDR1 and CDR2 (germline): SQVTM, ANQGSEA. V lost 3 bases and J lost 6, with 14 bases in between. The CDR3 is 13 amino acids. The CDR3, as DNA: TGCAGCGTTGATGTTGGGCCAGGGCCTGAAGCTTTCTTT. Translation: CSVDVGPGPEAFF.

This clone has more than one count but fewer than ten. The chain carries TRBV7-2 and TRBJ2-5, with a weak D call TRBD2 (5 bases). This CDR3 is built from 13 residues. V lost 6 bases, J lost 5 bases, and 13 bases lay in between. Germline values: CDR1 SGHTA, CDR2 FQGNSA. The CDR3 DNA follows: TGTGCCAGCAGAGGTCCTAGCTGGGAGACCCAGTACTTC. Translating it yields CASRGPSWETQYF. The full variable domain, in which reference TRBV7-2 and TRBJ2-5 provide the parts outside the CDR3, is GAGVSQSPSNKVTEKGKDVELRCDPISGHTALYWYRQSLGQGLEFLIYFQGNSAPDKSGLPSDRFSAERTGGSVSTLTIQRTQQEDSAVYLCASRGPSWETQYFGPGTRLLVL.

CDR3 bases: TGTGCCAGCGGGGGAGACAGGGGAGCCTACGAGCAGTACTTC. Its protein is CASGGDRGAYEQYF. The rearrangement uses TRBV2 and TRBJ2-7, with 8 bases lining up with TRBD1. Germline CDR1 SNHLY, CDR2 FYNNEI. The CDR3 runs to 14 residues. V gave up 8 bases and J gave up 2 bases; unmatched junction bases: 8. Variable domain in full (rest from reference TRBV2 and TRBJ2-7): EPEVTQTPSHQVTQMGQEVILRCVPISNHLYFYWYRQILGQKVEFLVSFYNNEISEKSEIFDDQFSVERPDGSNFTLKIRSTKLEDSAMYFCASGGDRGAYEQYFGPGTRLTVT.

V gene TRBV19 combines with J gene TRBJ2-1; maybe TRBD2 (6 bases). The CDR3 totals 14 residues. The V gene lost 6 bases and the J gene lost 10 bases, with 19 bases spanning the gap. CDR1 and CDR2 (germline): LNHDA, SQIVND (reference sequence). The CDR3 nucleotides are TGTGCCAGTAGAGGAGCGGGCGTGGCCTTGGAGCAGTTCTTC. This translates into CASRGAGVALEQFF.

The chain couples TRBV6-1 to TRBJ1-3; maybe TRBD1 (6 bases). CDR1 MNHNS and CDR2 SASEGT come from the germline V gene. The CDR3 contains 17 residues. V lost 0 bases and J 4 bases, leaving 16 bases between the germline ends. The DNA of the CDR3 is TGTGCCAGCAGTGAAGCCCTCGTAGGGGGTTCCGGAAACACCATATATTTT. Translated: CASSEALVGGSGNTIYF.

This chain joins TRBV6-1 and TRBJ1-2, with D hard to call. Germline lookup yields CDR1 MNHNS and CDR2 SASEGT. V gave up 2 bases and J gave up 0 bases, with 7 bases separating them. CDR3 length: 14 amino acids. The CDR3 sequence: CASSESLANYGYTF. Here the CDR3 DNA reads TGTGCCAGCAGTGAAAGTCTAGCTAACTATGGCTACACCTTC.

The V gene is TRBV6-4, the J gene TRBJ1-6; D is possibly TRBD1 (6 bases). The CDR3 has 15 residues. The V end lost 6 bases, the J end lost 0 bases, and 9 bases lay between the germline ends. Germline CDR1 and CDR2: MRHNA and SNTAGT. CDR3 loop: CASRAGASYNSPLHF. Here the CDR3 DNA reads TGTGCCAGCAGAGCAGGGGCCTCCTATAATTCACCCCTCCACTTT.

The gene calls are TRBV5-1 and TRBJ2-1; 10 nucleotides match TRBD2. The V segment lost 2 bases and the J segment 6 bases; nucleotides outside the gene matches: 11. The germline V gene has CDR1 SGHRS and CDR2 YFSETQ. The CDR3 is made up of 17 amino acids. In DNA form, the CDR3 reads TGCGCCAGCAGCTTAGGGTTAGCGGGAGGTCCCTCCAATGAGCAGTTCTTC. This sequence encodes CASSLGLAGGPSNEQFF.

The chain recombines TRBV12-5 with TRBJ2-1; weak D call: TRBD1 (6 bases). Between the trimmed V and J ends, which lost 2 bases and 0 bases, there was a span of 17 bases. Germline values: CDR1 LGHNT, CDR2 FRNRAP. This CDR3 comprises 18 residues. CDR3: CASGLPQTGPSSYNEQFF. CDR3 nucleotide sequence: TGTGCTAGTGGTTTGCCCCAGACAGGCCCTAGCTCCTACAATGAGCAGTTCTTC. Looking up the rest from reference TRBV12-5 and TRBJ2-1 gives the full variable domain: DARVTQTPRHKVTEMGQEVTMRCQPILGHNTVFWYRQTMMQGLELLAYFRNRAPLDDSGMPKDRFSAEMPDATLATLKIQPSEPRDSAVYFCASGLPQTGPSSYNEQFFGPGTRLTVL.

The chain links TRBV6-5 to TRBJ2-7, with TRBD2 identical over 10 bases. V lost 1 base, J lost 2 bases, and 5 bases stayed unmatched. CDR1 MNHEY and CDR2 SVGAGI come from the germline V gene. CDR3 length: 16 amino acids. The CDR3 spells CASSYLGLAGAYEQYV. The DNA of the CDR3 is TGTGCCAGCAGTTACTTGGGTCTAGCGGGAGCCTACGAGCAGTACGTC.